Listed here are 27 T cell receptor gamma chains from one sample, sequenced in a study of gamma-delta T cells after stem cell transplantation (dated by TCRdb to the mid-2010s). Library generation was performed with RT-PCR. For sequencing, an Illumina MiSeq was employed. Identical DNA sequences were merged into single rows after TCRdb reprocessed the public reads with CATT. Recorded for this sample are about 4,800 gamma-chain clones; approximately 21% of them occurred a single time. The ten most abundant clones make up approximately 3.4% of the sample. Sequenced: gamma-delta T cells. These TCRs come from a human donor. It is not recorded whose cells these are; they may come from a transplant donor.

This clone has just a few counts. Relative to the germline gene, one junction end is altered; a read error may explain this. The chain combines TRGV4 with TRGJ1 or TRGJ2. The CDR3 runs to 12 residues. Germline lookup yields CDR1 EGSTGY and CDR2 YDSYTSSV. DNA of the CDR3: TGTGCCACCTGGGATGATTATCATAAGAAACTCTTT. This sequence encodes CATWDDYHKKLF.

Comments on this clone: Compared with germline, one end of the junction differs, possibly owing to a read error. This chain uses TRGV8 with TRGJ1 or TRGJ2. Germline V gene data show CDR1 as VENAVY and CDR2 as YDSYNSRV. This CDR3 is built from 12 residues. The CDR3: CATWDGYYKTLF. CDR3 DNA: TGTGCCACCTGGGATGGCTATTATAAGACACTCTTT.

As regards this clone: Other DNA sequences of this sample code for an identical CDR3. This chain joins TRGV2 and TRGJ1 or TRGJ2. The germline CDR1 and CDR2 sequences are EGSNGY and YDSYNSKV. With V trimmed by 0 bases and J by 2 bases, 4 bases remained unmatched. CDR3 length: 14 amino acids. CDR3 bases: TGTGCCACCTGGGACGGGCCCTATTATTATAAGAAACTCTTT. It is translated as CATWDGPYYYKKLF.

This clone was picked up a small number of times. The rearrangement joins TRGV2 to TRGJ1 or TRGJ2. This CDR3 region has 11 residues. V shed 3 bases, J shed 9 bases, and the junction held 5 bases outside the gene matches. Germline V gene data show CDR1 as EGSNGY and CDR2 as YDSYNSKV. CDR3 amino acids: CATWDKAKKLF. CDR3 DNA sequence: TGTGCCACCTGGGACAAGGCTAAGAAACTCTTT.

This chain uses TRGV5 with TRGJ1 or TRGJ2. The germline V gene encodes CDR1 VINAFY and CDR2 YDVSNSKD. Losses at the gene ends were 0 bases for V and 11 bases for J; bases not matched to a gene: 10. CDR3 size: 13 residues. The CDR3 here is CATWDRPYSEKLF. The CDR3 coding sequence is TGTGCCACCTGGGACAGGCCTTATTCGGAGAAACTCTTT.

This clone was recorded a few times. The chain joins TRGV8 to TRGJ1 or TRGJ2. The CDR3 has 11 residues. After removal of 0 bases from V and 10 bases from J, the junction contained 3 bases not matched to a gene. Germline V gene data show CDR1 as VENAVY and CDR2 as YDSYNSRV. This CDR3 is CATWDRMKKLF. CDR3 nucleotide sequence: TGTGCCACCTGGGATAGGATGAAGAAACTCTTT.

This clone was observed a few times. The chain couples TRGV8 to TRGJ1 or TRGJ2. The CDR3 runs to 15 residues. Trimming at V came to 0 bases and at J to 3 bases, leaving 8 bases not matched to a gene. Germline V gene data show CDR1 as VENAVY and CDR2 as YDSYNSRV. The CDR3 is CATWDRYRGYYKKLF. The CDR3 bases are TGTGCCACCTGGGATAGGTACCGGGGTTATTATAAGAAACTCTTT.

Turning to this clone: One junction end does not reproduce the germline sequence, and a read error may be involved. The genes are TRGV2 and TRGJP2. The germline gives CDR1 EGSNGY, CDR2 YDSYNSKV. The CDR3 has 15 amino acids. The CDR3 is CANWDGLAGDWIKTF. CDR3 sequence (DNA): TGTGCCAACTGGGACGGGCTAGCTGGTGATTGGATCAAGACGTTT.

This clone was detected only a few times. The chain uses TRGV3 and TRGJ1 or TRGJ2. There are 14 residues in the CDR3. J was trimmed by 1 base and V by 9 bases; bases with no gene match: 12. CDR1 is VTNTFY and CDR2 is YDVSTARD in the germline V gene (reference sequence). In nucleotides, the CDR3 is TGTGCCACCCAATCCTTACCCAATTATTATAAGAAACTCTTT. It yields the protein CATQSLPNYYKKLF.

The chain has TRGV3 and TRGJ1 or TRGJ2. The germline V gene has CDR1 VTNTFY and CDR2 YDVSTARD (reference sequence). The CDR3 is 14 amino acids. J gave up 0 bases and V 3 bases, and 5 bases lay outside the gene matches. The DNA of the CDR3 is TGTGCCACCTGGGACGTATCGAATTATTATAAGAAACTCTTT. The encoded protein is CATWDVSNYYKKLF.

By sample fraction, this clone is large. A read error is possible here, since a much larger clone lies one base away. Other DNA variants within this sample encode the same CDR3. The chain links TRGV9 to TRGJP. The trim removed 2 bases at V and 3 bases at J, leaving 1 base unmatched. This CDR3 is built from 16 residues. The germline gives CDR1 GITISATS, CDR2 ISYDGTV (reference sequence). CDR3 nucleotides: TGTGCCTTGTGGGAGGCGCAAGAGTTGGGCAAAAAAATCAAGGTATTT. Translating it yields CALWEAQELGKKIKVF.

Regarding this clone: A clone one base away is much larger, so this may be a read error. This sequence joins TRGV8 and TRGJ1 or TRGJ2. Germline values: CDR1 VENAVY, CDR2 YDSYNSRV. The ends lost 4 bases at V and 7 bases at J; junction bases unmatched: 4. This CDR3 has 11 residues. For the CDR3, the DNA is TGTGCCACCTGGGAAAGCTATAAGAAACTCTTT. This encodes CATWESYKKLF.

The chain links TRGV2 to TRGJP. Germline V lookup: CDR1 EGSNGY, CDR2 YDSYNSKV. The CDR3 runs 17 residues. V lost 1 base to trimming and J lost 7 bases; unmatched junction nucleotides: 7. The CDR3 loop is CATWDGCGELGKKIKVF. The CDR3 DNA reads TGTGCCACCTGGGACGGCTGTGGGGAGTTGGGCAAAAAAATCAAGGTATTT.

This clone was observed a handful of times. This CDR3 is CATWDGQHYKKLF. The CDR3, as DNA: TGTGCCACCTGGGACGGGCAACATTATAAGAAACTCTTT. J is TRGJ1 or TRGJ2 and V is TRGV2. V shed 0 bases, J shed 5 bases, and the junction held 4 bases outside the gene matches. Germline loops: CDR1 EGSNGY, CDR2 YDSYNSKV. The CDR3 runs 13 residues.

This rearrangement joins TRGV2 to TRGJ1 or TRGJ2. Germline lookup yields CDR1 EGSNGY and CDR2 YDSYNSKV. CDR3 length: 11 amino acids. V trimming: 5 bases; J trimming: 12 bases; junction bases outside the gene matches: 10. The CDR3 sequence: CATWATQGKLF. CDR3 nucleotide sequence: TGTGCCACCTGGGCGACTCAAGGGAAACTCTTT.

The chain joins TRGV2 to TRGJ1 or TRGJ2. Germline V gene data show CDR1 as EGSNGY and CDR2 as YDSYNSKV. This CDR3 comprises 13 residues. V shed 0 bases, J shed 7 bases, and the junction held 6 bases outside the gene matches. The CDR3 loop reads CATWDGFGYKKLF. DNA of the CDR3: TGTGCCACCTGGGACGGGTTTGGGTATAAGAAACTCTTT.

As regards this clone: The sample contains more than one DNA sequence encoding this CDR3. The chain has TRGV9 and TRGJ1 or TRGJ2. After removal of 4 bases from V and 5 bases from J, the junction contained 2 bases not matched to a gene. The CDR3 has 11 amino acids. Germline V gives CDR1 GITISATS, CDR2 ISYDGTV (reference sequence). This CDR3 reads CALWENYKKLF. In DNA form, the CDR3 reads TGTGCCTTGTGGGAAAATTATAAGAAACTCTTT.

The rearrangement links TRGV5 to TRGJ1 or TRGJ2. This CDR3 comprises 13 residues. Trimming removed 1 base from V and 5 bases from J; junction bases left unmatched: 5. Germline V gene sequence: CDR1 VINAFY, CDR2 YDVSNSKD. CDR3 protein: CATWDSLHYKKLF. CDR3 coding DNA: TGTGCCACCTGGGACAGTCTTCATTATAAGAAACTCTTT.

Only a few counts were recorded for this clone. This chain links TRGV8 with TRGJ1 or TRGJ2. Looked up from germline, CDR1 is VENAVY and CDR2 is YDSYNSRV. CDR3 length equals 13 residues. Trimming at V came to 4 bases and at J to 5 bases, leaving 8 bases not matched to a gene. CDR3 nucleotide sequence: TGTGCCACCTGGGACCCGGGTGATTATAAGAAACTCTTT. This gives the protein CATWDPGDYKKLF.

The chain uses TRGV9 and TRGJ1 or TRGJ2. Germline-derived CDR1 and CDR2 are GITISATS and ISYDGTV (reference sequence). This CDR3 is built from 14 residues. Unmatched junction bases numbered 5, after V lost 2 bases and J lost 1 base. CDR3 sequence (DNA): TGTGCCTTGTGGGAGGCCTATAATTATTATAAGAAACTCTTT. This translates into CALWEAYNYYKKLF.

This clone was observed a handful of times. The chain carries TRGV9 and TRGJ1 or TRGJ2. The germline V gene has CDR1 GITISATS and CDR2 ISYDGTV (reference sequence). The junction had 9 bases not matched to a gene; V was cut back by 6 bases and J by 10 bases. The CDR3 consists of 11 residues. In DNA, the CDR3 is TGTGCCTTGTGGAAACCCCGGAAGAAACTCTTT. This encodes CALWKPRKKLF.

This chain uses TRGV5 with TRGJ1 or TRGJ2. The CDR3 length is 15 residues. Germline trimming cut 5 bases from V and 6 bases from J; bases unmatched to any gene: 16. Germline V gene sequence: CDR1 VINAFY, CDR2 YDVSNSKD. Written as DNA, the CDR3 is TGTGCCACCTGGGCCCTCCCCATCTCATCTTATAAGAAACTCTTT. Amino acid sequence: CATWALPISSYKKLF.

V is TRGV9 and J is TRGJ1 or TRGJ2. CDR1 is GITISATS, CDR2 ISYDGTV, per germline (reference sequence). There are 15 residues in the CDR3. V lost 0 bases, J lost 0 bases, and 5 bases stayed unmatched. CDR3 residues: CALWEVQGNYYKKLF. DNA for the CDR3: TGTGCCTTGTGGGAGGTGCAAGGGAATTATTATAAGAAACTCTTT.

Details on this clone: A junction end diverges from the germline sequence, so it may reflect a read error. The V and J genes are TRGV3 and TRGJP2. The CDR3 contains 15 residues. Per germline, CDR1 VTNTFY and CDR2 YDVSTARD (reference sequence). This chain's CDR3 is CATWTPYRSDWIKTF. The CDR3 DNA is TGTGCCACCTGGACCCCATATAGGAGTGATTGGATCAAGACGTTT.

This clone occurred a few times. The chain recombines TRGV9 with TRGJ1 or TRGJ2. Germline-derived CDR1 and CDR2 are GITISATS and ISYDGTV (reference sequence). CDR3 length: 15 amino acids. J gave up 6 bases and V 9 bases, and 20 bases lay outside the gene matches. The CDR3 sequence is CALNCGRACGYKKLF. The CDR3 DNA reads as TGTGCCTTGAATTGCGGGAGGGCGTGTGGTTATAAGAAACTCTTT.

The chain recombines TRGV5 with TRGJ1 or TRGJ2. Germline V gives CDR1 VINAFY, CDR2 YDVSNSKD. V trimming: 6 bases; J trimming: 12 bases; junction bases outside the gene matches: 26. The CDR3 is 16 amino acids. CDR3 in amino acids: CATWCFSLQPRVGKLF. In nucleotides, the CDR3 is TGTGCCACCTGGTGTTTCAGCCTCCAGCCAAGGGTCGGGAAACTCTTT.

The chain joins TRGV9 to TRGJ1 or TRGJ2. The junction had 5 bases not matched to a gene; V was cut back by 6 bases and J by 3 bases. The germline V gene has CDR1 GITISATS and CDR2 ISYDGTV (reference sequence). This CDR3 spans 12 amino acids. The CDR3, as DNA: TGTGCCTTGTGGTTCCCTTATTATAAGAAACTCTTT. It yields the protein CALWFPYYKKLF.